This is a list of T cell receptor beta chains from one sample in a study of T cells after yellow fever vaccination. TCRdb fed the 5' RACE reads into MiXCR, producing one record per CDR3 protein. The repertoire holds about 74,000 distinct CDR3 sequences, more than 5.5% seen once, with under 45% in the top ten. The sequences come from CD8+ T cells sorted from PBMCs, collected less than 6 days after the first yellow fever vaccination. Every receptor here comes from a man younger than 35 who received the YFV17D yellow fever vaccine. Both conserved end residues are part of each CDR3. The D gene is left open where the match is weak. Clone size, where shown, is once, few, many, or a class for clones that have expanded.

TRBV7-9	many	15	TRBJ2-1	TRBD2	CASTKSTSAYNEQFF
TRBV10-3	NA	15	TRBJ1-2	TRBD1	CAISESGQGASGYTF
TRBV6-5	NA	11	TRBJ1-2	NA	CASWAGEGYTF
TRBV27	many	11	TRBJ1-1	NA	CASRSNNEAFF
TRBV25-1	NA	18	TRBJ2-5	TRBD2	CASSEYRASGGLQETQYF
TRBV5-1	NA	15	TRBJ1-1	NA	CASSSKQGEDTEAFF
TRBV27	NA	15	TRBJ1-1	NA	CASSLWSGEGLKAFF
TRBV7-9	NA	17	TRBJ2-1	NA	CASRERLGRGGYNEQFF
TRBV20-1	many	15	TRBJ2-7	TRBD1	CSARDTGGSSYEQYF
TRBV20-1	NA	12	TRBJ1-2	TRBD1	CSASEDRESYTF
TRBV7-7	few	13	TRBJ2-5	NA	CASSSPGRGTQYF
TRBV4-2	NA	16	TRBJ1-3	NA	CASSQGGGGPGNTIYF
TRBV11-1	NA	11	TRBJ2-5	NA	CASSFLGTQYF
TRBV9	many	15	TRBJ1-1	NA	CASSGNDAPNTEAFF
TRBV20-1	few	13	TRBJ1-1	NA	CSARGVSVVEAFF
TRBV4-1	many	14	TRBJ2-3	NA	CASSQELGTDTQYF
TRBV7-6	few	15	TRBJ2-1	NA	CASSFFRGEVHEQFF